These 8 T cell receptor beta chains share one sample of origin, sequenced in a study of blood T cell repertoires in COVID-19. The repertoire was sequenced with immunoSEQ multiplex PCR; TCRdb's copy has only in-frame clones and lacks some. The table records under 200,000 clones, roughly 75% of them present only once. Sequenced input: peripheral blood. All receptors come from a man between 65 and 85 years old with active or convalescent COVID-19.

The gene calls are TRBV5-6 and TRBJ2-2; 7 nucleotides agree with TRBD2. Trimming took 3 bases from V and 0 from J; bases not matched to a gene: 8. This CDR3 has 17 amino acids. Germline CDR1 is SGHDT and CDR2 is YYEEEE. CDR3 nucleotides: TGTGCCAGCAGCTATTATCTAGCGGTAGCGAACACCGGGGAGCTGTTTTTT. Protein: CASSYYLAVANTGELFF.

The rearrangement joins TRBV6-5 to TRBJ1-1; D gene uncertain. The CDR3 spans 14 residues. Trimming removed 4 bases from V and 0 bases from J, with 9 bases in between. Germline V gives CDR1 MNHEY, CDR2 SVGAGI. CDR3: CASSLNRMNTEAFF. The CDR3 bases are TGTGCCAGCAGTTTAAACAGAATGAACACTGAAGCTTTCTTT.

V and J are TRBV7-3 and TRBJ1-2; TRBD1 matches 11 bases. The CDR3 runs to 14 residues. The V gene end was trimmed by 1 base and the J gene end by 9 bases; junction bases not matched to a gene: 4. The germline CDR1 and CDR2 sequences are SGHTA and FQGTGA. Here the CDR3 reads CASSLSGQGASYTF. CDR3 sequence (DNA): TGTGCCAGCAGCTTAAGTGGACAGGGGGCTAGCTACACCTTC.

V gene TRBV7-9 combines with J gene TRBJ2-7; D perhaps matches TRBD2 (7 bases). The CDR3 is made up of 15 amino acids. Germline V CDR1 and CDR2: SEHNR, FQNEAQ (reference sequence). Trimming took 3 bases from V and 3 from J, leaving 15 bases between them. The CDR3 DNA follows: TGTGCCAGCAGCTTGGGGCGGGGGCGCTTCTACGAGCAGTACTTC. Its translation: CASSLGRGRFYEQYF.

The CDR3 DNA follows: TGTGCCAGCTCACCAGACAGTTCTAGCAATCAGCCCCAGCATTTT. Translated, it gives CASSPDSSSNQPQHF. V is TRBV18 and J is TRBJ1-5, with a weak D call TRBD1 (5 bases). Per the germline V gene, CDR1 is KGHSH and CDR2 is LQKENI. The V and J ends lost 2 bases and 0 bases respectively, with 8 bases between them. This CDR3 is built from 15 residues.

Remarks on this clone: The junction shows a germline mismatch at one end, possibly a read error. The gene calls are TRBV2 and TRBJ2-7; D is possibly TRBD1 (6 bases). CDR1 is SNHLY and CDR2 is FYNNEI in the germline V gene. The CDR3 is 10 residues long. The CDR3: CASRLRTEHF. CDR3 DNA: TGTGCCAGCAGGCTCCGGACAGAACACTTC.

The V and J genes are TRBV2 and TRBJ1-2; D might be TRBD1 (6 bases). Trimming stripped 6 bases from V and 1 base from J, with 12 bases between. The length of the CDR3 is 14 residues. Germline lookup yields CDR1 SNHLY and CDR2 FYNNEI. The CDR3 loop is CASRRTEHNYGYTF. The CDR3 bases are TGTGCCAGCAGACGGACAGAACATAACTATGGCTACACCTTC.

The rearrangement uses TRBV18 and TRBJ1-1, with unresolved D. Trimming left V 0 bases short and J 4 bases short, with 9 bases between. CDR3 length equals 14 residues. Looked up from germline, CDR1 is KGHSH and CDR2 is LQKENI. The chain's CDR3 is CASSPPSGRTEAFF. CDR3 nucleotide sequence: TGTGCCAGCTCACCACCGTCCGGTCGCACTGAAGCTTTCTTT.